The rows below give T cell receptor beta chains drawn from one sample of a study of T cells in Graves' hyperthyroidism and ophthalmopathy. TCRdb fed the multiplex PCR reads into MiXCR, producing one record per CDR3 protein. The table shows hundreds of thousands of distinct CDR3 sequences, with about half occurring only once. The sample taken for sequencing was peripheral blood or thyroid tissue (not recorded which). The receptors derive from a young woman with Graves' hyperthyroidism. Both conserved end residues are part of each CDR3. D genes are given only for firm matches. Where a row states a size, it is once, few, many or the class of an expanded clone; other rows omit it.

j_call d_call v_call clone_size cdr3_aa cdr3_nt
TRBJ1-3 TRBD1 TRBV12-3/TRBV12-4 once CASSPSGTGAGNTIYF TGTGCCAGCAGCCCGTCCGGGACAGGGGCCGGAAACACCATATATTTT
TRBJ2-5 . TRBV9 . CASSVAGGGQVETQYF TGTGCCAGCAGCGTAGCAGGTGGGGGGCAGGTGGAGACCCAGTACTTC
TRBJ2-7 . TRBV7-2 . CASSWRGRGSYEQYF TGTGCCAGCAGCTGGCGAGGGCGGGGATCCTACGAGCAGTACTTC
TRBJ1-5 . TRBV7-2 few CASSLALGGAYNQPQHF TGTGCCAGCAGCTTAGCGCTAGGGGGGGCGTACAATCAGCCCCAGCATTTT
TRBJ1-6 . TRBV12-5 . CASGLVRMSGVDSPLHF TGTGCTAGTGGTTTGGTACGAATGTCAGGGGTTGATTCACCCCTCCACTTT
TRBJ1-2 . TRBV5-1 . CASSFPGVRGYTF TGCGCCAGCAGCTTTCCCGGGGTCCGTGGCTACACCTTC
TRBJ2-2 . TRBV29-1 many CSVEGHENTGELFF TGCAGCGTTGAGGGACACGAGAACACCGGGGAGCTGTTTTTT
TRBJ2-2 . TRBV20-1 once CSARDPTYEQFF TGCAGTGCTAGAGATCCCACGTATGAGCAGTTTTTT
TRBJ2-5 . TRBV7-8 few CASSLIGQAAQETQYF TGTGCCAGCAGCTTAATAGGGCAGGCAGCACAAGAGACCCAGTACTTC
TRBJ2-5 . TRBV29-1 . CSGLRETQYF TGCAGCGGACTCCGGGAGACCCAGTACTTC
TRBJ1-3 . TRBV25-1 . CASRLGDSGNTIYF TGTGCCAGCAGACTCGGGGACTCTGGAAACACCATATATTTT
TRBJ2-7 TRBD2 TRBV20-1 . CSPRLAGGKQYF TGCAGTCCCAGACTAGCGGGAGGGAAGCAGTACTTC
TRBJ1-3 . TRBV29-1 . CSVKRVGTGNTIYF TGCAGCGTTAAGAGGGTAGGCACTGGAAACACCATATATTTT
TRBJ2-5 . TRBV7-2 many CASSLGDLQETQYF TGTGCCAGCAGCTTAGGGGACTTACAAGAGACCCAGTACTTC
TRBJ2-6 . TRBV19 few CASSYRQSSGANVLTF TGTGCCAGTAGTTACAGACAAAGCTCTGGGGCCAACGTCCTGACTTTC
TRBJ1-1 TRBD1 TRBV2 many CASSEGTGKGWVAFF TGTGCCAGCAGTGAAGGGACAGGGAAAGGCTGGGTAGCTTTCTTT
TRBJ2-7 . TRBV6-5 . CASRPGFLAEQYF TGTGCCAGCCGTCCGGGATTCCTCGCCGAGCAGTACTTC
TRBJ1-5 . TRBV24-1 . CATADGDGNQPQHF TGTGCCACCGCGGATGGGGACGGCAATCAGCCCCAGCATTTT
TRBJ1-2 . TRBV11-2 . CASRRWGGTNYGYTF TGTGCCAGCAGGAGGTGGGGGGGTACGAACTATGGCTACACCTTC
TRBJ1-2 TRBD1 TRBV5-1 . CASSGDRGHGYTF TGCGCCAGCAGCGGGGACAGGGGGCACGGCTACACCTTC
TRBJ2-7 . TRBV4-2 few CASSQDSTSYEQYF TGTGCCAGCAGCCAAGACAGCACCTCCTACGAGCAGTACTTC
TRBJ2-5 TRBD2 TRBV7-2 once CASSLWAGVWETQYF TGTGCCAGCAGCTTATGGGCGGGAGTCTGGGAGACCCAGTACTTC
TRBJ1-6 . TRBV2 . CASSERLRTDNSPLHF TGTGCCAGCAGTGAACGTTTGCGGACAGATAATTCACCCCTCCACTTT
TRBJ2-2 TRBD2 TRBV7-2 few CASSLLAGPGELFF TGTGCCAGCAGCTTACTAGCGGGGCCCGGGGAGCTGTTTTTT
TRBJ2-7 . TRBV13 . CASSHRPDLYEQYF TGTGCCAGCAGCCACCGCCCTGACCTCTACGAGCAGTACTTC
TRBJ2-7 TRBD2 TRBV20-1 . CSASRGGLYEQYF TGCAGTGCTAGTCGCGGGGGACTCTACGAGCAGTACTTC
TRBJ1-5 TRBD1 TRBV5-1 . CASSLRPGTDQPQHF TGCGCCAGCAGCTTGCGGCCAGGGACAGATCAGCCCCAGCATTTT
TRBJ2-7 TRBD2 TRBV7-2 few CASSLERTSGTYEQYF TGTGCCAGCAGCTTAGAAAGGACTAGCGGGACCTACGAGCAGTACTTC
TRBJ1-4 . TRBV7-2 many CASSLMGEKLFF TGTGCCAGCAGCCTGATGGGCGAAAAACTGTTTTTT
TRBJ2-7 . TRBV11-2 . CASSSNRVEQYF TGTGCCAGCAGCTCCAACAGGGTAGAGCAGTACTTC
TRBJ2-5 . TRBV20-1 . CSVSTGQETQYF TGCAGTGTTTCGACAGGACAAGAGACCCAGTACTTC
TRBJ1-2 TRBD1 TRBV9 few CASSVRDRTGYTF TGTGCCAGCAGCGTCCGGGACAGGACGGGCTACACCTTC
TRBJ2-7 TRBD1 TRBV19 . CASSTQDRASYEQYF TGTGCCAGTAGTACCCAGGACAGGGCTTCCTACGAGCAGTACTTC
TRBJ2-7 . TRBV20-1 few CSARDRGSWTEQYF TGCAGTGCTAGAGATCGGGGCAGCTGGACGGAGCAGTACTTC
TRBJ1-2 . TRBV6-1 many CASRETYGYTF TGTGCCAGCAGGGAGACCTATGGCTACACCTTC
TRBJ2-7 . TRBV14 . CASSQGDATSQYF TGTGCCAGCAGCCAGGGTGATGCTACGAGTCAGTACTTC
TRBJ2-2 . TRBV7-2 . CASKFEAVNTGELFF TGTGCCAGCAAATTCGAGGCCGTGAACACCGGGGAGCTGTTTTTT
TRBJ1-2 . TRBV25-1 . CASRDEGREVSNYGYTF TGTGCCAGCAGAGATGAAGGCAGGGAGGTATCTAACTATGGCTACACCTTC
TRBJ1-4 . TRBV9 . CASSVKGVANEKLFF TGTGCCAGCAGCGTCAAGGGGGTGGCTAATGAAAAACTGTTTTTT
TRBJ2-7 TRBD2 TRBV7-9 . CASSRGRLADYEQYF TGTGCCAGCAGCCGTGGTAGGCTAGCGGACTACGAGCAGTACTTC
TRBJ1-2 TRBD1 TRBV2 few CASSETRTGGSYGYTF TGTGCCAGCAGCGAAACTAGGACAGGAGGTTCCTATGGCTACACCTTC
TRBJ1-5 TRBD1 TRBV10-3 . CAISRGDNQPQHF TGTGCCATCAGCAGGGGGGACAATCAGCCCCAGCATTTT
TRBJ1-1 . TRBV25-1 few CASSGSPGNTEAFF TGTGCCAGCAGTGGAAGTCCTGGGAACACTGAAGCTTTCTTT
TRBJ2-7 . TRBV12-3/TRBV12-4 . CASRSTAGASEQYF TGTGCCAGCAGATCTACGGCCGGGGCGTCCGAGCAGTACTTC
TRBJ2-5 . TRBV2 . CASSMILRETQYF TGTGCCAGCAGTATGATTCTCCGGGAGACCCAGTACTTC
TRBJ1-4 TRBD1 TRBV6-5 . CASVQTGVGEKLFF TGTGCCAGCGTCCAGACAGGGGTCGGTGAAAAACTGTTTTTT
TRBJ1-6 . TRBV7-2 many CASSLMRDSPLHF TGTGCCAGCAGCTTAATGCGGGACTCACCCCTCCACTTT
TRBJ1-4 . TRBV12-3/TRBV12-4 few CASSRREEKLFF TGTGCCAGCAGCCGCCGGGAAGAAAAACTGTTTTTT
TRBJ1-2 TRBD1 TRBV25-1 . CASSSLGQGYGYTF TGTGCCAGCAGTTCCCTCGGACAGGGCTATGGCTACACCTTC
TRBJ1-4 . TRBV12-3/TRBV12-4 many CASSPDRLRGVFF TGTGCCAGCAGCCCCGACAGGCTCCGAGGGGTGTTTTTT
TRBJ1-3 TRBD1 TRBV6-5 . CASSQGVGNTIYF TGTGCCAGCAGTCAGGGGGTCGGAAACACCATATATTTT
TRBJ2-5 TRBD1 TRBV29-1 . CSVCPRGQTQYF TGCAGCGTGTGTCCCAGGGGGCAGACCCAGTACTTC
TRBJ2-7 . TRBV5-1 . CASSLDQGISYEQYF TGCGCCAGCAGCTTGGACCAGGGGATCTCCTACGAGCAGTACTTC
TRBJ2-5 . TRBV7-2 many CASSRGETQYF TGTGCCAGCAGCCGGGGGGAGACCCAGTACTTC
TRBJ1-1 . TRBV10-3 many CAISAQGNTEAFF TGTGCCATCAGTGCGCAGGGGAACACTGAAGCTTTCTTT
TRBJ1-1 . TRBV25-1 few CASSLEGRINTEAFF TGTGCCAGCAGCTTGGAGGGCAGGATAAACACTGAAGCTTTCTTT
TRBJ2-5 TRBD2 TRBV5-1 few CASSLGTSRETQYF TGCGCCAGCAGCCTCGGGACTAGCCGGGAGACCCAGTACTTC
TRBJ2-7 . TRBV9 many CASSQASGSYEQYF TGTGCCAGCAGCCAAGCCAGTGGGAGCTACGAGCAGTACTTC
TRBJ2-7 TRBD2 TRBV7-9 . CASSLGGRNEQYF TGTGCCAGCAGCCTGGGAGGGCGGAACGAGCAGTACTTC
TRBJ1-1 . TRBV10-3 . CASSAPGEKGAFF TGTGCCAGCAGTGCCCCAGGGGAAAAAGGAGCTTTCTTT